These 30 T cell receptor beta chains originate from one sample sequenced in a study of metastatic and nonmetastatic thyroid tumors. Not a single patient had been given any form of treatment at any point before undergoing thyroid surgery. MiXCR was used by TCRdb to re-call the PCR reads. Altogether tens of thousands of clones are present, approximately 24% being singletons, with the ten largest covering 5.5% to 8%. The sequencing input was tumor tissue. The source of these receptors is a female donor with papillary thyroid cancer or a benign thyroid nodule (not recorded which). Some clones in this sample may be carry-over from other donors' samples.

The chain employs TRBV19 and TRBJ1-5; no clear D gene. The CDR3 spans 15 residues. Trimming removed 6 bases at V and 0 bases at J, with 12 bases between. Germline-derived CDR1 and CDR2 are LNHDA and SQIVND (reference sequence). CDR3 residues: CASRGKLYSNQPQHF. The CDR3 nucleotides are TGTGCCAGTAGGGGCAAGTTGTATAGCAATCAGCCCCAGCATTTT.

The CDR3 nucleotides read TGTGCCACCCGCCTCGGAACTCCCCAAGCCTACGAGCAGTACTTC. It specifies CATRLGTPQAYEQYF. The chain joins TRBV27 to TRBJ2-7; no clear D gene. V shed 10 bases and J shed 2 bases, with 21 bases lying between them. CDR1 and CDR2 (germline): MNHEY, SMNVEV (reference sequence). The CDR3 has 15 amino acids.

This clone was seen repeatedly, ten times or more. The chain carries TRBV5-5 and TRBJ2-1, with a weak D call TRBD2 (6 bases). Germline V CDR1 and CDR2: SGHKS, YYEKEE (reference sequence). CDR3 size: 13 residues. V dropped 4 bases and J dropped 4 bases, with 9 bases sitting between them. CDR3 coding DNA: TGTGCCAGCAGCCGGGACTTTTACAATGAGCAGTTCTTC. Protein product: CASSRDFYNEQFF. The full variable domain, its missing parts supplied by reference TRBV5-5 and TRBJ2-1, is DAGVTQSPTHLIKTRGQQVTLRCSPISGHKSVSWYQQVLGQGPQFIFQYYEKEERGRGNFPDRFSARQFPNYSSELNVNALLLGDSALYLCASSRDFYNEQFFGPGTRLTVL.

This clone appeared a few times. The chain carries TRBV6-1 and TRBJ2-7, with TRBD2 identical over 11 bases. The CDR3 covers 16 residues. The V and J ends lost 7 bases and 3 bases, in that order; junction bases with no gene match: 11. Looked up from germline, CDR1 is MNHNS and CDR2 is SASEGT. Written as DNA, the CDR3 is TGTGCCAGCAACAGGGGAGCCGGGACTAGCGGCTACGAGCAGTACTTC. Protein product: CASNRGAGTSGYEQYF.

Comments on this clone: One junction end does not reproduce the germline sequence, and a read error may be involved. The V and J genes are TRBV20-1 and TRBJ2-1, with TRBD2 identical over 7 bases. Germline values: CDR1 DFQATT, CDR2 SNEGSKA (reference sequence). This CDR3 has 15 residues. The CDR3 sequence: CIAIVVSGPYNEQFF. The DNA of the CDR3 is TGCATTGCTATAGTGGTTAGCGGGCCTTACAATGAGCAGTTCTTC.

The CDR3 DNA follows: TGTGCCAGCAGCTCAGGGGTGGCAGAGACCCAGTACTTC. Amino acid sequence: CASSSGVAETQYF. This rearrangement joins TRBV7-3 to TRBJ2-5, with D maybe TRBD1 (6 bases). The germline V gene encodes CDR1 SGHTA and CDR2 FQGTGA. Trimming pared 4 bases from V and 4 bases from J, leaving 10 bases between. This CDR3 is built from 13 residues.

The V and J genes are TRBV5-1 and TRBJ1-4; 7 nucleotides line up with TRBD1. CDR3 length: 15 residues. V was clipped by 5 bases and J by 8 bases; unmatched bases: 12. Germline V lookup: CDR1 SGHRS, CDR2 YFSETQ. CDR3 amino acids: CASRLIKGAGEKLFF. Written as DNA, the CDR3 is TGCGCCAGCAGATTGATAAAGGGGGCGGGAGAAAAACTGTTTTTT.

This clone was seen many times. A read error may be the cause here, since a much bigger clone is one base away. The V and J genes are TRBV20-1 and TRBJ2-7; 10 positions agree with TRBD2. In germline, CDR1 is DFQATT, CDR2 SNEGSKA (reference sequence). The CDR3 loop spans 16 amino acids. CDR3 region: CIPTGMSGRARGEQYF. CDR3 DNA sequence: TGCATCCCCACCGGAATGAGCGGGAGGGCGAGGGGCGAGCAGTACTTC.

This sequence joins TRBV20-1 and TRBJ1-1; D unresolved. Between the trimmed V and J ends, which lost 3 bases and 6 bases, there was a span of 11 bases. The CDR3 contains 12 residues. Germline-derived CDR1 and CDR2 are DFQATT and SNEGSKA (reference sequence). The CDR3 region has the DNA TGCAGTGCTAGTGGTCAGATTGCTGAAGCTTTCTTT. Residues: CSASGQIAEAFF.

Comment on this clone: A much larger clone differs by one base, so this may be a read error. This CDR3 is CASGYPGQGADTQYF. CDR3 sequence (DNA): TGTGCCAGCGGCTATCCGGGACAGGGGGCAGATACGCAGTATTTT. This rearrangement joins TRBV2 to TRBJ2-3; 11 bases line up with TRBD1. This CDR3 has 15 amino acids. Germline assignment: CDR1 SNHLY and CDR2 FYNNEI. The trim removed 8 bases at V and 4 bases at J, leaving 8 bases unmatched.

This clone qualifies as medium-sized. V and J are TRBV6-1 and TRBJ1-3; D is unresolved. The V gene lost 6 bases and the J gene lost 4 bases, with 7 bases spanning the gap. The length of the CDR3 is 12 residues. Germline V gene lookup returns CDR1 MNHNS and CDR2 SASEGT. CDR3 bases: TGTGCCAGCAGGTACTTCGGAAACACCATATATTTT. Amino acid sequence: CASRYFGNTIYF.

This clone has at least ten counts. This sequence joins TRBV7-2 and TRBJ1-4; D is uncertain. V gave up 5 bases and J gave up 3 bases, with 10 bases separating them. Germline V gives CDR1 SGHTA, CDR2 FQGNSA. The CDR3 consists of 14 residues. CDR3 nucleotides: TGTGCCAGCAGCCTTGGGCGGGCTAATGAAAAACTGTTTTTT. The encoded protein is CASSLGRANEKLFF.

This clone is medium-sized in the sample. V and J are TRBV20-1 and TRBJ1-3; 7 bases match TRBD1. V dropped 3 bases and J dropped 4; count of bases not matched to a gene: 0. The CDR3 extends over 12 amino acids. In germline, CDR1 is DFQATT, CDR2 SNEGSKA (reference sequence). The CDR3 protein is CSARTGGNTIYF. The CDR3 bases are TGCAGTGCTAGGACAGGGGGAAACACCATATATTTT.

By frequency in the sample, this clone is medium-sized. The genes are TRBV6-2 or TRBV6-3 and TRBJ1-2; D gene uncertain. Germline V gene data show CDR1 as MNHEY and CDR2 as SVGEGT. This CDR3 contains 12 residues. The germline V and J ends were trimmed by 5 bases and 7 bases, with 11 bases remaining between them. This CDR3 is CASSTGPVGYTF. DNA for the CDR3: TGTGCCAGCAGTACCGGACCGGTTGGCTACACCTTC.

The chain is built from TRBV28 and TRBJ2-7; D might be TRBD2 (5 bases). V lost 4 bases, J lost 4 bases, and 20 bases lay in between. Germline V gives CDR1 MDHEN, CDR2 SYDVKM. The CDR3 has 16 residues. This chain's CDR3 is CASSSTQTWTGYEQYF. The CDR3 coding sequence is TGTGCCAGCAGTTCCACCCAGACCTGGACTGGATACGAGCAGTACTTC.

Many counts were recorded for this clone. This chain uses TRBV9 with TRBJ2-2; 10 bases line up with TRBD1. Germline V gene sequence: CDR1 SGDLS, CDR2 YYNGEE. The CDR3 is made up of 14 amino acids. Trimming cost V 3 bases and J 4 bases; bases outside gene matches: 0. The CDR3 bases are TGTGCCAGCAGCGGGACAGGGGGCACCGGGGAGCTGTTTTTT. This sequence encodes CASSGTGGTGELFF.

By share, this clone ranks as medium-sized (0.01 to 0.1%). The chain employs TRBV11-2 and TRBJ1-2; 7 bases match TRBD1. The length of the CDR3 is 15 residues. CDR1 SGHAT and CDR2 FQNNGV come from the germline V gene. V lost 6 bases and J lost 3; bases outside the gene matches: 10. The CDR3 sequence is CASSPRQGNDYGYTF. Written as DNA, the CDR3 is TGTGCCAGCAGTCCTCGACAGGGCAATGACTATGGCTACACCTTC.

This clone was found many times. The rearrangement joins TRBV30 to TRBJ2-3, with 8 bases fitting TRBD2. This CDR3 spans 13 amino acids. Looked up from germline, CDR1 is GTSNPN and CDR2 is SVGIG (reference sequence). The V gene end was trimmed by 5 bases and the J gene end by 5 bases; junction bases not matched to a gene: 6. This CDR3 is CAWGKAGVDTQYF. The CDR3 nucleotides read TGTGCCTGGGGGAAAGCGGGAGTAGATACGCAGTATTTT.

In regard to this clone: A much larger clone is a single base away; this may be a read error. This chain links TRBV28 with TRBJ2-3, with 7 nucleotides matching TRBD2. V trimming: 3 bases; J trimming: 0 bases; junction bases outside the gene matches: 21. The CDR3 covers 21 residues. Germline V lookup: CDR1 MDHEN, CDR2 SYDVKM. DNA for the CDR3: TGTGCCAGCAGTTTTGAAACTAGCGCTCACTTGTCATTTAAGAGCACAGATACGCAGTATTTT. It codes for CASSFETSAHLSFKSTDTQYF.

The chain links TRBV7-6 to TRBJ2-1; possibly TRBD2 for D (5 bases). CDR3 length equals 13 residues. The germline V gene has CDR1 SGHVS and CDR2 FNYEAQ. V was pared by 7 bases and J by 6 bases, with 13 bases between. CDR3 DNA: TGTGCCAGCATCAACCTGGGAGTCAATGAGCAGTTCTTC. This encodes CASINLGVNEQFF.

The chain combines TRBV7-9 with TRBJ1-4; D gene unclear. The germline V gene encodes CDR1 SEHNR and CDR2 FQNEAQ (reference sequence). The CDR3 sequence is 15 residues long. V lost 3 bases to trimming and J lost 0 bases, with 8 bases between them. The CDR3 bases are TGTGCCAGCAGCTTTCCCAGCTCAACTAATGAAAAACTGTTTTTT. Translated: CASSFPSSTNEKLFF.

This clone was seen repeatedly, ten times or more. With a much larger clone just one base away, this may be a read error. The chain recombines TRBV5-1 with TRBJ2-3, with TRBD2 matching over 12 bases. The CDR3 loop spans 19 amino acids. Germline V CDR1 and CDR2: SGHRS, YFSETQ. J was trimmed by 1 base and V by 5 bases; bases with no gene match: 14. The CDR3 protein is CASRQTTSGRSPGTDTQYF. In DNA, the CDR3 is TGCGCCAGCAGACAGACCACTAGCGGGAGGTCCCCTGGCACAGATACGCAGTATTTT.

This clone was picked up one time. The rearrangement uses TRBV5-1 and TRBJ2-2; D possibly corresponds to TRBD1 (6 bases). There are 15 residues in the CDR3. The V end was cut by 7 bases, the J end by 4 bases, with 17 bases between. In germline, CDR1 is SGHRS, CDR2 YFSETQ. The CDR3 loop reads CASVGHRVPTGELFF. In DNA form, the CDR3 reads TGCGCCAGCGTTGGGCACAGGGTGCCCACCGGGGAGCTGTTTTTT.

By share of the sample, this clone is medium-sized. The chain combines TRBV6-2 or TRBV6-3 with TRBJ2-3, with D uncertain. V was clipped by 2 bases and J by 6 bases, with 3 bases between them. CDR1 MNHEY and CDR2 SVGEGT come from the germline V gene. CDR3 length: 11 amino acids. The DNA of the CDR3 is TGTGCCAGCAGTTACGGGGATACGCAGTATTTT. Translation: CASSYGDTQYF.

This clone was seen more than once but under ten times. The chain joins TRBV27 to TRBJ1-1, with TRBD1 as a possible D gene (6 bases). Germline V gene lookup returns CDR1 MNHEY and CDR2 SMNVEV (reference sequence). Trimming removed 5 bases at V and 3 bases at J, with 22 bases between. This CDR3 has 17 amino acids. CDR3 sequence reads: CASSLRGHTPTDTEAFF. CDR3 in DNA: TGTGCCAGCAGTCTCAGGGGCCACACTCCGACTGACACTGAAGCTTTCTTT.

This clone was detected many times. J is TRBJ1-2 and V is TRBV4-1; D gene unclear. Looked up from germline, CDR1 is MGHRA and CDR2 is YSYEKL. The CDR3 contains 15 residues. Trimming stripped 1 base from V and 3 bases from J, with 12 bases between. In nucleotides, the CDR3 is TGCGCCAGCAGCCAAGGGGTGCTTCGTGACTATGGCTACACCTTC. Its protein is CASSQGVLRDYGYTF.

The chain has TRBV11-2 and TRBJ1-1, with a possible D match to TRBD1 (5 bases). V was trimmed by 0 bases and J by 4 bases, leaving 18 bases between them. CDR3 length: 17 residues. Germline V gene data show CDR1 as SGHAT and CDR2 as FQNNGV. The CDR3 region has the DNA TGTGCCAGCAGCTTAGACGGCAGGCACCCCGGGGGCACTGAAGCTTTCTTT. This codes for CASSLDGRHPGGTEAFF. Drawing the rest from reference TRBV11-2 and TRBJ1-1, the complete variable domain is EAGVAQSPRYKIIEKRQSVAFWCNPISGHATLYWYQQILGQGPKLLIQFQNNGVVDDSQLPKDRFSAERLKGVDSTLKIQPAKLEDSAVYLCASSLDGRHPGGTEAFFGQGTRLTVV.

About this clone: Sequence at one end of the junction differs from germline and may be a read error. The V call is TRBV6-1, the J call TRBJ2-6; the D gene is possibly TRBD1 (5 bases). Germline CDR1 and CDR2: MNHNS and SASEGT. CDR3 length: 16 amino acids. The CDR3 is CASTAQVTSGDNVLTF. Here the CDR3 DNA reads TGTGCCAGCACGGCACAGGTAACGTCTGGGGACAACGTCCTGACTTTC.

On this clone: A clone one base away is much larger, so this may be a read error. The gene calls are TRBV11-1 and TRBJ2-1; 11 bases fit TRBD2. V was pared by 5 bases and J by 8 bases, with 17 bases of the junction left unmatched. CDR3 length equals 18 residues. CDR1 and CDR2 from the germline V gene are SGHAT and FQDESV (reference sequence). CDR3 nucleotide sequence: TGTGCCAGCAGCCCCGCGAGACTAGCGGGGACACGGGGGGATGAGCAGTTCTTC. It specifies CASSPARLAGTRGDEQFF.

The sample holds a few counts of this clone. The rearrangement joins TRBV25-1 to TRBJ1-1; 9 bases are shared with TRBD1. After removal of 7 bases from V and 3 bases from J, the junction contained 9 bases not matched to a gene. Germline lookup yields CDR1 MGHDK and CDR2 SYGVNS. CDR3 size: 15 residues. CDR3 in DNA: TGTGCCAGCACCGACCACCGGACAGGGGACACTGAAGCTTTCTTT. Its protein product is CASTDHRTGDTEAFF.